The 19 T cell receptor beta chains below all came from one sample that was sequenced in a study of post-analysis software for immune sequencing data. These receptors lack a known antigen. The study, taken as a whole, reports: Five or six TRBV segments were significantly more frequent in patients than in controls. TRBV5-6, TRBV5-1 and TRBV20-1 were among these segments.

Prepared TCR beta cDNA libraries contained unique molecular identifiers. TCRdb processed the PCR reads anew with MiXCR; each CDR3 protein has one entry. The sample lists some 370,000 distinct CDR3 sequences; roughly 35% were seen once. Sequenced input: blood. These TCRs come from a girl between 10 and 17 years old with multiple sclerosis.

CDR3 in amino acids: CASSSGRGGNTEAFF. The CDR3 DNA reads as TGCGCCAGCAGCTCTGGACGGGGAGGGAACACTGAAGCTTTCTTT. The genes are TRBV5-1 and TRBJ1-1, with no clear D. The CDR3 has 15 amino acids. V gave up 3 bases and J gave up 1 base, with 13 bases separating them. Germline assignment: CDR1 SGHRS and CDR2 YFSETQ.

The gene calls are TRBV5-1 and TRBJ2-7; maybe TRBD2 (6 bases). The V and J ends lost 4 bases and 4 bases respectively, with 18 bases between them. The CDR3 totals 15 residues. In germline, CDR1 is SGHRS, CDR2 YFSETQ. The DNA for the CDR3 is TGCGCCAGCAGCGCCTTGGCGGGGAACCCGTACGAGCAGTACTTC. Translating gives CASSALAGNPYEQYF.

This clonotype was counted between two and nine times. J is TRBJ2-3 and V is TRBV7-3; 9 bases map to TRBD2. Germline V gene sequence: CDR1 SGHTA, CDR2 FQGTGA. The CDR3 loop spans 16 amino acids. After removal of 5 bases from V and 5 bases from J, the junction contained 11 bases not matched to a gene. CDR3: CASSHGTSRGRDTQYF. CDR3 DNA sequence: TGTGCCAGCAGCCACGGGACTAGCCGGGGTCGAGATACGCAGTATTTT.

The gene calls are TRBV15 and TRBJ1-2; perhaps TRBD1 as D (6 bases). Germline V gene sequence: CDR1 LNHNV, CDR2 YYDKDF (reference sequence). The CDR3 is 14 amino acids. V lost 4 bases and J 3 bases, leaving 12 bases between the germline ends. The CDR3 sequence: CATSTTGNYYGYTF. The CDR3 nucleotides read TGTGCCACCAGCACAACAGGGAATTACTATGGCTACACCTTC. Looking up the rest from reference TRBV15 and TRBJ1-2 gives the full variable domain: DAMVIQNPRYQVTQFGKPVTLSCSQTLNHNVMYWYQQKSSQAPKLLFHYYDKDFNNEADTPDNFQSRRPNTSFCFLDIRSPGLGDTAMYLCATSTTGNYYGYTFGSGTRLTVV.

CDR3 sequence reads: CSAIRGQETQYF. The CDR3 DNA is TGCAGTGCTATCAGGGGGCAAGAGACCCAGTACTTC. The gene calls are TRBV20-1 and TRBJ2-5, with 7 positions matching TRBD1. The CDR3 has 12 amino acids. The junction had 1 base not matched to a gene; V was cut back by 4 bases and J by 2 bases. Germline V lookup: CDR1 DFQATT, CDR2 SNEGSKA (reference sequence).

The chain combines TRBV5-1 with TRBJ2-6, with no clear D. This CDR3 contains 17 residues. Between the trimmed V and J ends, which lost 4 bases and 2 bases, there was a span of 16 bases. Looked up from germline, CDR1 is SGHRS and CDR2 is YFSETQ. For the CDR3, the DNA is TGCGCCAGCAGCCTGACACTGTCATGGGCTGGGGCCAACGTCCTGACTTTC. Protein: CASSLTLSWAGANVLTF.

This clonotype was found once. V and J are TRBV13 and TRBJ2-3, with D possibly being TRBD2 (6 bases). CDR3 length: 17 residues. The V end lost 3 bases, the J end lost 0 bases, and 16 bases lay between the germline ends. Germline V gene sequence: CDR1 PRHDT, CDR2 FYEKMQ (reference sequence). This CDR3 is CASSFPPRAGSTDTQYF. CDR3 DNA: TGTGCCAGCAGCTTTCCCCCCCGGGCGGGGAGCACAGATACGCAGTATTTT.

This clonotype showed up just a few times. This chain connects TRBV25-1 to TRBJ2-6, with D possibly matching TRBD2 (5 bases). There are 17 residues in the CDR3. CDR1 is MGHDK, CDR2 SYGVNS, per germline. Trimming pared 5 bases from V and 0 bases from J, leaving 14 bases between. CDR3 region: CASSFQRNSSGANVLTF. The CDR3 DNA sequence: TGTGCCAGCAGTTTCCAGCGGAACAGCTCTGGGGCCAACGTCCTGACTTTC. The full variable domain, in which reference TRBV25-1 and TRBJ2-6 provide the parts outside the CDR3, is EADIYQTPRYLVIGTGKKITLECSQTMGHDKMYWYQQDPGMELHLIHYSYGVNSTEKGDLSSESTVSRIRTEHFPLTLESARPSHTSQYLCASSFQRNSSGANVLTFGAGSRLTVL.

In this sample, this clonotype turned up a few times. This rearrangement joins TRBV15 to TRBJ2-1; D unresolved. V was clipped by 0 bases and J by 6 bases, with 9 bases between them. Germline-derived CDR1 and CDR2 are LNHNV and YYDKDF (reference sequence). The CDR3 is made up of 14 amino acids. CDR3 protein: CATSRDKGINEQFF. The CDR3 coding sequence is TGTGCCACCAGCAGAGATAAGGGAATCAATGAGCAGTTCTTC.

The rearrangement joins TRBV12-3 or TRBV12-4 to TRBJ1-1; the match to TRBD1 covers 12 bases. V was clipped by 5 bases and J by 6 bases; unmatched bases: 10. The CDR3 contains 16 residues. CDR3 bases: TGTGCCAGCAGTACAACGGGACAGGGGGCTCCGGCTGAAGCTTTCTTT. Translation gives CASSTTGQGAPAEAFF.

This chain joins TRBV12-3 or TRBV12-4 and TRBJ1-6, with D maybe TRBD1 (6 bases). The CDR3 is made up of 14 amino acids. V lost 9 bases, J lost 0 bases, and 9 bases lay in between. CDR3 amino acids: CASTGSSYNSPLHF. CDR3 DNA: TGTGCCAGTACAGGGAGCTCCTATAATTCACCCCTCCACTTT.

This clonotype showed up just a few times. The J gene is TRBJ1-2, the V gene TRBV12-3 or TRBV12-4; 8 bases match TRBD1. CDR3 length: 14 amino acids. V lost 2 bases, J lost 4 bases, and 3 bases stayed unmatched. In nucleotides, the CDR3 is TGTGCCAGCAGTTTAACAGGGGGTCGCTATGGCTACACCTTC. Translating gives CASSLTGGRYGYTF.

This clonotype has a handful of counts. The rearrangement links TRBV18 to TRBJ2-7; TRBD1 might be the D (5 bases). Germline V gene data show CDR1 as KGHSH and CDR2 as LQKENI. The CDR3 has 14 amino acids. The V and J ends lost 4 bases and 2 bases respectively, with 12 bases between them. The CDR3: CASSRGAPTYEQYF. DNA for the CDR3: TGTGCCAGCTCACGTGGGGCGCCAACCTACGAGCAGTACTTC.

The V call is TRBV7-2, the J call TRBJ2-5; 13 nucleotides match TRBD2. The J segment lost 1 base and the V segment lost 6 bases, leaving 5 bases of the junction unmatched. The CDR3 contains 16 residues. Germline CDR1 and CDR2: SGHTA and FQGNSA. The CDR3 loop is CASRPRLAGGQETQYF. CDR3 in DNA: TGTGCCAGCAGGCCCCGACTAGCGGGGGGCCAAGAGACCCAGTACTTC.

The rearrangement joins TRBV15 to TRBJ2-5; D ambiguous. The V gene lost 4 bases and the J gene lost 1 base, with 10 bases spanning the gap. This CDR3 contains 14 residues. CDR1 is LNHNV and CDR2 is YYDKDF in the germline V gene (reference sequence). CDR3 region: CATSTGPVQETQYF. The CDR3 DNA follows: TGTGCCACCAGCACCGGACCCGTCCAAGAGACCCAGTACTTC.

The chain carries TRBV3-1 and TRBJ2-3; 11 bases match TRBD2. This CDR3 comprises 15 residues. V dropped 0 bases and J dropped 12; count of bases not matched to a gene: 8. From germline, CDR1 is LGHDT and CDR2 YNNKEL (reference sequence). The DNA for the CDR3 is TGTGCCAGCAGCCAAGAAGGGACTAGCGGACCGTCTCAGTATTTT. Residues: CASSQEGTSGPSQYF.

In its sample, this clonotype was seen a few times. The gene calls are TRBV30 and TRBJ2-1, with D possibly being TRBD1 or TRBD2 (6 bases each). The germline V gene has CDR1 GTSNPN and CDR2 SVGIG (reference sequence). This CDR3 has 16 amino acids. V was trimmed by 2 bases and J by 10 bases, leaving 24 bases between them. The CDR3 bases are TGTGCCTGGAGTTTTTTTGAGGGGGGATCCTCCGGGGAGCAGTTCTTC. It codes for CAWSFFEGGSSGEQFF.

V usage is TRBV7-2 and J usage is TRBJ2-2; no definite D call. V shed 3 bases and J shed 2 bases, with 10 bases lying between them. Looked up from germline, CDR1 is SGHTA and CDR2 is FQGNSA. The CDR3 has 15 residues. In nucleotides, the CDR3 is TGTGCCAGCAGCTTCTCACCCGCTAACACCGGGGAGCTGTTTTTT. It encodes CASSFSPANTGELFF.

This clonotype was counted between two and nine times. This chain links TRBV5-1 with TRBJ2-5; TRBD1 might be the D (6 bases). Germline CDR1 SGHRS, CDR2 YFSETQ. This CDR3 is built from 14 residues. The V gene lost 4 bases and the J gene lost 2 bases, with 12 bases spanning the gap. The CDR3, as DNA: TGCGCCAGCAGCGCTTTGGGACAACAAGAGACCCAGTACTTC. This translates into CASSALGQQETQYF.